These T cell receptor beta chains were read from a single sample in a study of T-cell reconstitution after alpha-beta-depleted transplantation in children. TCRdb used MiXCR to reprocess the PCR reads, holding one entry per CDR3 protein. The sample consists of 220,000 or so distinct CDR3 sequences, around 7.8% of them appearing once. The sequencing here drew on PBMCs, mostly from graft donor cells, taken 180 days after TCRalphabeta/CD19-depleted stem cell transplant. These receptors all stem from a male patient under 18 who had a stem cell transplant for acute lymphoblastic leukemia, so the T cells may come from the graft donor. CDR3s include the opening cysteine and the closing phenylalanine or tryptophan. D genes are given only for firm matches. Part of the rows lack a size; the others show once, few, many or a class for expanded clones.

length,size,J,V,D,DNA,CDR3
15,many,TRBJ2-1,TRBV7-8,.,TGTGCCAGCAGCTTTCTCTTAGGTGGGGACAATGAGCAGTTCTTC,CASSFLLGGDNEQFF
17,many,TRBJ1-2,TRBV27,.,TGTGCCAGCCATCCTAAGGCGCAGAGAACAACCAACTATGGCTACACCTTC,CASHPKAQRTTNYGYTF
17,many,TRBJ2-6,TRBV5-1,.,TGCGCCAGCAGCTCGCAGCCCGGGAGAGATGGGGCCAACGTCCTGACTTTC,CASSSQPGRDGANVLTF
16,many,TRBJ2-2,TRBV11-2,.,TGTGCCAGCAGCTTGGGCCTGGTTGTAAAGGGCGGGGAGCTGTTTTTT,CASSLGLVVKGGELFF
15,many,TRBJ2-7,TRBV4-3,TRBD1,TGCGCCAGCAGCGCCGCCGGGACAGCCTCCTACGAGCAGTACTTC,CASSAAGTASYEQYF
16,.,TRBJ1-5,TRBV28,TRBD1,TGTGCCAGCAGCTCCCCCGGGACAGGGAGTAATCAGCCCCAGCATTTT,CASSSPGTGSNQPQHF
14,many,TRBJ2-7,TRBV24-1,TRBD1,TGTGCCACCAGTCCGGGACAGGGAAACTACGAGCAGTACTTC,CATSPGQGNYEQYF
16,.,TRBJ1-5,TRBV4-1,.,TGCGCCAGCAGCCAAGAGGGGGGGGGAATTCATCAGCCCCAGCATTTT,CASSQEGGGIHQPQHF
19,.,TRBJ2-4,TRBV9,TRBD2,TGTGCCAGCAGCCAACCCACTAGCGGGATCCCCAGAGCCAAAAACATTCAGTACTTC,CASSQPTSGIPRAKNIQYF
13,many,TRBJ2-1,TRBV12-3/TRBV12-4,TRBD2,TGTGCCAGCGAAACTAGCGATTGGAATGAGCAGTTCTTC,CASETSDWNEQFF
16,many,TRBJ2-3,TRBV4-3,TRBD2,TGCGCCAGCAGCCAAACCGGGACTAGAAGCACAGATACGCAGTATTTT,CASSQTGTRSTDTQYF
15,.,TRBJ1-6,TRBV18,.,TGTGCCAGCTCACCACCGAAGGGGGATAATTCACCCCTCCACTTT,CASSPPKGDNSPLHF
17,many,TRBJ1-6,TRBV7-9,TRBD1,TGTGCCAGCAGCTTAGGGGACAGGAGAAGCTATAATTCACCCCTCCACTTT,CASSLGDRRSYNSPLHF
16,many,TRBJ2-2,TRBV12-3/TRBV12-4,.,TGTGCCAGTCTACTCTACGGAGGGGGGAACACCGGGGAGCTGTTTTTT,CASLLYGGGNTGELFF
12,few,TRBJ2-1,TRBV12-3/TRBV12-4,TRBD1,TGTTCCAGCAGCGGGACAGGGGATGAGCAGTTCTTC,CSSSGTGDEQFF
14,.,TRBJ1-1,TRBV10-3,TRBD1,TGTGCCATCAGTGTGGAGGGGGCAAGGACTGAAGCTTTCTTT,CAISVEGARTEAFF
12,many,TRBJ2-1,TRBV7-6,.,TGTGCCAGCAGCTTAGAGAGCAATGAGCAGTTCTTC,CASSLESNEQFF
15,many,TRBJ2-3,TRBV9,TRBD1,TGTGCCAGCAGCGCTAGACAGGGGAGCACAGATACGCAGTATTTT,CASSARQGSTDTQYF
15,many,TRBJ2-1,TRBV5-1,TRBD2,TGCGCCAGCAGCTTGATGAGCGGGGGGGCGATAGAGCAGTTCTTC,CASSLMSGGAIEQFF
18,few,TRBJ2-2,TRBV11-2,TRBD2,TGTGCCAGCAGCTGGAGCGGGGGGGGCAGGGGAAACACCGGGGAGCTGTTTTTT,CASSWSGGGRGNTGELFF
14,many,TRBJ2-5,TRBV29-1,TRBD1,TGCAGCGCCTCCGGGACAGGGAGTTTTGAGACCCAGTACTTC,CSASGTGSFETQYF
16,many,TRBJ2-7,TRBV12-3/TRBV12-4,TRBD1,TGTGCCAGCAGTTTAAGGGGGCAGGGGGACTCCTACGAGCAGTACTTC,CASSLRGQGDSYEQYF
14,many,TRBJ1-4,TRBV5-6,TRBD1,TGTGCCAGCAGCCGGGACAGAGCCTCTGAAAAACTGTTTTTT,CASSRDRASEKLFF
16,many,TRBJ2-2,TRBV18,.,TGTGCCAGCTCGAGACTCCAGGGACCAAACACCGGGGAGCTGTTTTTT,CASSRLQGPNTGELFF
18,many,TRBJ2-5,TRBV28,TRBD2,TGTGCCAGCAGCCTTCACCCTTGGACTAGCGGGCTCCAAGAGACCCAGTACTTC,CASSLHPWTSGLQETQYF
14,many,TRBJ2-7,TRBV6-2/TRBV6-3,.,TGTGCCAGCAGATCCCCGGGACGCTCCTACGAGCAGTACTTC,CASRSPGRSYEQYF
14,many,TRBJ2-5,TRBV24-1,.,TGTGCCACCAGTGATCGACAGGAACAAGAGACCCAGTACTTC,CATSDRQEQETQYF
15,many,TRBJ2-1,TRBV10-2,TRBD1,TGCGCCAGCAGTGAGTCAACGACAGGGGTAGATGAGCAGTTCTTC,CASSESTTGVDEQFF
17,many,TRBJ2-2,TRBV7-3,.,TGTGCCAGCAGCTTAACGTCCGGGACGGTGAACACCGGGGAGCTGTTTTTT,CASSLTSGTVNTGELFF
15,many,TRBJ2-2,TRBV10-3,.,TGTGCCATCAAAGCGTATGGCGCGAACACCGGGGAGCTGTTTTTT,CAIKAYGANTGELFF
13,.,TRBJ1-1,TRBV7-3,.,TGTGCCAGCAGTTCAGGCCCGACAGGCGGAGCTTTCTTT,CASSSGPTGGAFF
16,many,TRBJ2-1,TRBV12-3/TRBV12-4,.,TGTGCCAGCAGTCCCCCGGCCGGGAGCCCCTACAATGAGCAGTTCTTC,CASSPPAGSPYNEQFF
11,many,TRBJ2-7,TRBV2,.,TGTGCCAGCAGCGCGGCCTACGAGCAGTACTTC,CASSAAYEQYF
15,many,TRBJ2-5,TRBV9,TRBD1,TGTGCCAGCAGCTCTCAGGGGGCGGTCGGGGAGACCCAGTACTTC,CASSSQGAVGETQYF
13,many,TRBJ2-7,TRBV18,.,TGTGCCAGCTCACTTAACCGGGGCTACGAGCAGTACTTC,CASSLNRGYEQYF
13,many,TRBJ1-2,TRBV5-6,.,TGTGCCAGCAGCCTCGACATTTACTATGGCTACACCTTC,CASSLDIYYGYTF
12,many,TRBJ1-5,TRBV10-3,.,TGTGCCGTCGTCCCCGGGGATCAGCCCCAGCATTTT,CAVVPGDQPQHF
13,many,TRBJ1-2,TRBV5-5,.,TGTGCCAGCAGCTTGTGGCTTGAGGGTGGCTACACCTTC,CASSLWLEGGYTF
16,many,TRBJ1-6,TRBV20-1,TRBD1,TGCAGTGCTAGGGGGGAGGGGGCGCTAAATAATTCACCCCTCCACTTT,CSARGEGALNNSPLHF
16,few,TRBJ2-3,TRBV10-1,.,TGCGCCAGCAGTGAGCTCCTAACGGGCGGCACAGATACGCAGTATTTT,CASSELLTGGTDTQYF
14,many,TRBJ2-3,TRBV12-3/TRBV12-4,.,TGTGCCAGCAGGGGGAGGCGTCACACAGATACGCAGTATTTT,CASRGRRHTDTQYF
12,many,TRBJ2-7,TRBV12-3/TRBV12-4,.,TGTGCCAGCAGTTTAAGCCGCTACGAGCAGTACTTC,CASSLSRYEQYF
14,many,TRBJ2-5,TRBV9,.,TGTGCCAGCAGCGTCACAGTGGGCGGGGAGACCCAGTACTTC,CASSVTVGGETQYF
12,many,TRBJ1-2,TRBV9,.,TGTGCCAGCAGCGTAGCGGTTGGGGGCTACACCTTC,CASSVAVGGYTF
15,many,TRBJ2-3,TRBV20-1,.,TGCGGGGGGACAGCTACTAGCGGACCCACAGATACGCAGTATTTT,CGGTATSGPTDTQYF
14,.,TRBJ2-7,TRBV3-1,.,TGTGCCAGCAGCACCACAGGGCAAATCTACGAGCAGTACTTC,CASSTTGQIYEQYF
15,many,TRBJ2-4,TRBV11-2,.,TGTGCCAGCAGCTTAGAGTCTAGGGCCAAAAACATTCAGTACTTC,CASSLESRAKNIQYF
13,many,TRBJ2-3,TRBV29-1,TRBD2,TGCAGCGTTCACTGGCGGGAGGGCTTTTCGCAGTATTTT,CSVHWREGFSQYF
14,many,TRBJ2-1,TRBV3-1,.,TGTGCCAGCAGCCAAGGACCCAGCGTCGGTGAGCAGTTCTTC,CASSQGPSVGEQFF
16,many,TRBJ2-7,TRBV10-3,TRBD1,TGTGCCATCCGGGACAGGGCAGGGCCCCTCTCCTACGAGCAGTACTTC,CAIRDRAGPLSYEQYF
13,many,TRBJ2-1,TRBV20-1,.,TGCAGTCTTCCCCCGGCAAGTACCAATGAGCAGTTCTTC,CSLPPASTNEQFF
14,many,TRBJ2-1,TRBV14,TRBD2,TGTGCCAGCAGCCAAAGACTAGCGGCTAATGAGCAGTTCTTC,CASSQRLAANEQFF
17,few,TRBJ1-5,TRBV12-3/TRBV12-4,TRBD1,TGTGCCAGCAGTTTCGGACAGGGGAGAGTAAAGAATCAGCCCCAGCATTTT,CASSFGQGRVKNQPQHF
14,many,TRBJ1-5,TRBV2,TRBD1,TGTGCCAGCAGGGGGACAGGACGCCATCAGCCCCAGCATTTT,CASRGTGRHQPQHF